The T cell receptor beta chain described here comes from a study of cytomegalovirus exposure and HLA in healthy donors. V was shortened by 0 bases and J by 3 bases, with 10 bases between the two germline ends. The CDR3 is made up of 15 amino acids. The germline CDR1 and CDR2 sequences are SGHRS and YFSETQ. Here immunoSEQ multiplex PCR was the method, and the copy in TCRdb shows in-frame clones only, minus some. Among 250,000 to 400,000 clones listed, approximately 90% were seen once. The receptor comes from a woman in her 30s in good health and CMV-seropositive. The sequenced material came from PBMCs. The chain couples TRBV5-1 to TRBJ2-1; D may be TRBD1 (5 bases). DNA for the CDR3: TGCGCCAGCAGCTTGGTCAGGGAATTCTACAATGAGCAGTTCTTC. Translated, it gives CASSLVREFYNEQFF.